The next 2 T cell receptor beta chains were all read from a single sample in a study of CD8 T cells in ankylosing spondylitis. Overall study findings and caveats: It appeared that ankylosing spondylitis blood was characterized by a TCR beta motif of several highly homologous variants.

No antigen is known for these receptors. TCRdb re-called the 5' RACE reads with MiXCR, one entry per CDR3 protein. The sample yields fewer than 250,000 distinct CDR3 sequences, around 20% seen once. The sequenced material came from blood, either unsorted or a sorted T cell fraction (not recorded which). These receptors were taken from a male donor with ankylosing spondylitis.

The rearrangement links TRBV14 to TRBJ2-2, with D maybe TRBD1 (6 bases). The CDR3 loop spans 15 amino acids. V was cut by 4 bases and J by 3 bases, with 12 bases left in between. CDR1 is SGHDN, CDR2 FVKESK, per germline. CDR3 bases: TGTGCCAGCAGCCTAATGACAGGCTACACCGGGGAGCTGTTTTTT. It codes for CASSLMTGYTGELFF.

V and J are TRBV20-1 and TRBJ2-1; 9 bases agree with TRBD2. The CDR3 is 15 amino acids. Germline-derived CDR1 and CDR2 are DFQATT and SNEGSKA (reference sequence). J lost 6 bases, V lost 3 bases, and 9 bases had no gene match. The chain's CDR3 is CSASFLAGPGNEQFF. In nucleotides, the CDR3 is TGCAGTGCTAGTTTCCTAGCGGGACCGGGCAATGAGCAGTTCTTC.